Listed below are T cell receptor beta chains from one sample, sequenced in a study of CD8+ T cells in alopecia areata. The assay was immunoSEQ multiplex PCR, and TCRdb's table has in-frame clones only and misses some. This table has roughly 120,000 clones, around two fifths appearing once. The sample taken for sequencing was CD4+ T cells sorted from blood. The receptors originated from a human donor with alopecia areata. The CDR3 runs from the conserved cysteine through the conserved F or W.

j_call | v_call | cdr3_aa
TRBJ2-5 | TRBV28 | CASSFEETQYF
TRBJ2-6 | TRBV29-1 | CSVEESGGYGANVLTF
TRBJ2-5 | TRBV10-3 | CAISQTSEGETQYF
TRBJ1-1 | TRBV7-2 | CASSIAGTGGTEAFF
TRBJ2-1 | TRBV6-5 | CASKGTSIRNEQFF
TRBJ1-1 | TRBV30 | CAWRGGVTNTEAFF
TRBJ1-3 | TRBV18 | CASSAGTGTGNTIYF
TRBJ1-1 | TRBV29-1 | CSVERDLGNTEAFF
TRBJ2-2 | TRBV27 | CASSTYRVGAGELFF
TRBJ1-6 | TRBV11-2 | CASSAIRGLGPLHF
TRBJ2-2 | TRBV30 | CAWSPDPSGELFF
TRBJ2-3 | TRBV2 | CASSETSMRDTQYF
TRBJ2-5 | TRBV23-1 | CASRPTGAETQYF
TRBJ2-6 | TRBV4-3 | CASSPTGTGATGANVLTF
TRBJ1-1 | TRBV2 | CASSEGKQRVGEAFF
TRBJ2-3 | TRBV7-3 | CTSSLTGKADTQYF
TRBJ2-7 | TRBV4-3 | CASSQDPSGYEQYF
TRBJ2-3 | TRBV5-6 | CASSFSRTRSDTQYF
TRBJ1-1 | TRBV30 | CAWSDQTGDEAFF
TRBJ2-1 | TRBV2 | CASSLYPATPNNEQFF
TRBJ2-4 | TRBV23-1 | CASMRRGQLGNIQYF
TRBJ1-1 | TRBV4-3 | CASSQEGGRGAEAFF
TRBJ2-5 | TRBV29-1 | CSVEWAQGGKTQYF